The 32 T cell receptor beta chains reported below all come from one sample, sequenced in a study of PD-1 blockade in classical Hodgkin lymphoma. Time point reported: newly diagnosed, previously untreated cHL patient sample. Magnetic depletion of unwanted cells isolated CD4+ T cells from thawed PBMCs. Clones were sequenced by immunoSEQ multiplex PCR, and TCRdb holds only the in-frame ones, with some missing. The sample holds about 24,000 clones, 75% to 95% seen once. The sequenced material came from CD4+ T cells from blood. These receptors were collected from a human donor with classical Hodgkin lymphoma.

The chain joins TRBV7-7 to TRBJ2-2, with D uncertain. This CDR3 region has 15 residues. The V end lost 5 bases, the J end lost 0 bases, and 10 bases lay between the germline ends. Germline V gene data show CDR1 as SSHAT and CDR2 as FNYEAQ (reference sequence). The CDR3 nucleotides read TGTGCCAGCAGCCCGAGGATTACGAACACCGGGGAGCTGTTTTTT. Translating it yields CASSPRITNTGELFF.

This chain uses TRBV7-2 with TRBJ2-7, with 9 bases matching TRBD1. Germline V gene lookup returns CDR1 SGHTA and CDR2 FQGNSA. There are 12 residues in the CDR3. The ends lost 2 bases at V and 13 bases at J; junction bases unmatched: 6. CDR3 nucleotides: TGTGCCAGCAGCTTACCGGGACAGGGAGTCTACTTC. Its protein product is CASSLPGQGVYF.

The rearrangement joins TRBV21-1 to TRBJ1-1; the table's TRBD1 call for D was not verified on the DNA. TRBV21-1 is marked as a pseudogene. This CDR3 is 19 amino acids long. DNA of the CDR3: TGTGCCAGCAGCAAAGAGGCGACAGGGTTGACCCAGCCCCACACTGAAGCTTTCTTT. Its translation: CASSKEATGLTQPHTEAFF.

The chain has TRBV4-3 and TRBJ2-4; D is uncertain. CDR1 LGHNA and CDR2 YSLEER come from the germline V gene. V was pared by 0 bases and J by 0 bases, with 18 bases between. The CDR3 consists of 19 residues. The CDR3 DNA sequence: TGCGCCAGCAGCCAAGATCCCCCCCGGTCTACCCTAGCCAAAAACATTCAGTACTTC. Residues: CASSQDPPRSTLAKNIQYF.

CDR3 nucleotides: TGTGCCTGGAGGACGTTCGGAAACACCATATATTTT. Its translation is CAWRTFGNTIYF. This chain connects TRBV30 to TRBJ1-3; no reliable D call. The CDR3 has 12 amino acids. With 3 bases removed from V and 4 bases from J, the gap between germline ends came to 7 bases. Germline CDR1 GTSNPN, CDR2 SVGIG (reference sequence).

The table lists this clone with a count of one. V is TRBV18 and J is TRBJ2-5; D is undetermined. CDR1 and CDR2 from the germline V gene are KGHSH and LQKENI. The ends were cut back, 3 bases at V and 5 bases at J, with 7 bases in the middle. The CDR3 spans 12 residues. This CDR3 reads CASSPLGETQYF. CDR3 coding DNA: TGTGCCAGCTCACCCCTCGGGGAGACCCAGTACTTC.

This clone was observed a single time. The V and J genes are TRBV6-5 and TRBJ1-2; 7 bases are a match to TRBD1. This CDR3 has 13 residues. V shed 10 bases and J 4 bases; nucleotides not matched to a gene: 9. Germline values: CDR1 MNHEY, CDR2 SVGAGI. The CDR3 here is CATVDRVGYGYTF. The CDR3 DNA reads TGTGCCACCGTAGACAGGGTGGGCTATGGCTACACCTTC.

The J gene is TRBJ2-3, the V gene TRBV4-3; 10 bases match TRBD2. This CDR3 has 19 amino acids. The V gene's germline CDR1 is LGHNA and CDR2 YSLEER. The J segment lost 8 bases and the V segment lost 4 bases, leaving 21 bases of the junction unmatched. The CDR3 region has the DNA TGCGCCAGCAGCCCTGGTATAACTCCATCTAGCGGGGGAGGTGGTACGCAGTATTTT. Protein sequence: CASSPGITPSSGGGGTQYF.

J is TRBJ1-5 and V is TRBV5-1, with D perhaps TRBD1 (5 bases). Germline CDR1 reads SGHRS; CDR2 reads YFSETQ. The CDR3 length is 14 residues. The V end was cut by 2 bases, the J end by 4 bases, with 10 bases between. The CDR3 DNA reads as TGCGCCAGCAGCTTCGGAGGGGATAATCAGCCCCAGCATTTT. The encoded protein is CASSFGGDNQPQHF.

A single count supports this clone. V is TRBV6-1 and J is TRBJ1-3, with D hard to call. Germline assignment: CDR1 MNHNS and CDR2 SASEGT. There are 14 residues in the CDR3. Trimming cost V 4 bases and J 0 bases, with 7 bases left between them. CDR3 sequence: CASSASVSGNTIYF. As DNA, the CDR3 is TGTGCCAGCAGTGCCTCCGTCTCTGGAAACACCATATATTTT.

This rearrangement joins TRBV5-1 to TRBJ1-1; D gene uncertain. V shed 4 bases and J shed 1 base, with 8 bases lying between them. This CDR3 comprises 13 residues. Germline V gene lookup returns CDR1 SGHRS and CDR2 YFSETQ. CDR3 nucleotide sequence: TGCGCCAGCAGCGAAACGGAGAACACTGAAGCTTTCTTT. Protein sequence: CASSETENTEAFF.

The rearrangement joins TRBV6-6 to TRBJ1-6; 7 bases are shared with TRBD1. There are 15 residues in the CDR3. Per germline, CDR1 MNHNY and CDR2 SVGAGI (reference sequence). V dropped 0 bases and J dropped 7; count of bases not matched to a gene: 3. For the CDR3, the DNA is TGTGCCAGCAGTTACTCGGGACAGATAAATTCACCCCTCCACTTT. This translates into CASSYSGQINSPLHF.

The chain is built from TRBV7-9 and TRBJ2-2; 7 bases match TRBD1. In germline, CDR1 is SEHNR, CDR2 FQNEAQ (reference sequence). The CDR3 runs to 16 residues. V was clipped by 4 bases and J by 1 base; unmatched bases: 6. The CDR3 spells CASSSLGQRNTGELFF. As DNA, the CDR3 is TGTGCCAGCAGCTCTTTGGGACAGAGGAACACCGGGGAGCTGTTTTTT. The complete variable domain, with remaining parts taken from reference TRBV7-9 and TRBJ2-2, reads DTGVSQNPRHKITKRGQNVTFRCDPISEHNRLYWYRQTLGQGPEFLTYFQNEAQLEKSRLLSDRFSAERPKGSFSTLEIQRTEQGDSAMYLCASSSLGQRNTGELFFGEGSRLTVL.

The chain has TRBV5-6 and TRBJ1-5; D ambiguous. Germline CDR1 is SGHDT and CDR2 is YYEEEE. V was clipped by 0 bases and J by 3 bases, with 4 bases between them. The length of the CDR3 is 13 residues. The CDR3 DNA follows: TGTGCCAGCAGCTTGGGAGTCAATCAGCCCCAGCATTTT. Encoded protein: CASSLGVNQPQHF.

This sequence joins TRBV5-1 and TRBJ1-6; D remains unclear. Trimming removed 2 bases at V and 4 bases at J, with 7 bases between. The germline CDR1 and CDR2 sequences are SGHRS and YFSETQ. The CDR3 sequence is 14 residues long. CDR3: CASSFNIYNSPLHF. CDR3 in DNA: TGCGCCAGCAGCTTCAACATATATAATTCACCCCTCCACTTT.

For the CDR3, the DNA is TGTGCCAGCAGCTTGGGACTGGGACTGTACGAGCAGTACTTC. The encoded protein is CASSLGLGLYEQYF. This chain connects TRBV11-2 to TRBJ2-7; a possible D gene is TRBD2 (6 bases). Germline V gene data show CDR1 as SGHAT and CDR2 as FQNNGV. The CDR3 is made up of 14 amino acids. V dropped 3 bases and J dropped 4 bases, with 13 bases sitting between them.

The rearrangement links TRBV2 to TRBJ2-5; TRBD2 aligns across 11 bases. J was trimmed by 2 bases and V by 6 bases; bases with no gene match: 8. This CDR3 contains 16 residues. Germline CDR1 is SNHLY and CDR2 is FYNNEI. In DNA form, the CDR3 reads TGTGCCAGCAGGGGTCTAGCGGGGGGCTCTCAAGAGACCCAGTACTTC. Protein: CASRGLAGGSQETQYF.

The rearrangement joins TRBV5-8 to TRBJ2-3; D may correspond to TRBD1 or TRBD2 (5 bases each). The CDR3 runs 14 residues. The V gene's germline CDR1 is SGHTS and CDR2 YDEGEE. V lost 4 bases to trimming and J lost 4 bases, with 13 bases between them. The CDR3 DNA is TGTGCCAGCAGCCGTCGGGGCGTTGCAGATACGCAGTATTTT. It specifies CASSRRGVADTQYF.

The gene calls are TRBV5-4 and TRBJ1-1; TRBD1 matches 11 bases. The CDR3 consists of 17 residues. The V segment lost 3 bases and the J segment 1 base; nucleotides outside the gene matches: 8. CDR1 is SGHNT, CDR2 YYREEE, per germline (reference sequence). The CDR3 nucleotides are TGTGCCAGCAGCTCATACCGGGACAGGGGGTCGAACACTGAAGCTTTCTTT. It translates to CASSSYRDRGSNTEAFF.

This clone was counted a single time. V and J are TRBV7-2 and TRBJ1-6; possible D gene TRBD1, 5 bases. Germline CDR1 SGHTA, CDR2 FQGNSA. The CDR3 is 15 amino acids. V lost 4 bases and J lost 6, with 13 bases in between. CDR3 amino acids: CASSYQGSGNSPLHF. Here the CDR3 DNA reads TGTGCCAGCAGCTACCAGGGTAGCGGTAATTCACCCCTCCACTTT. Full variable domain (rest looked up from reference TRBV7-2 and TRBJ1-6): GAGVSQSPSNKVTEKGKDVELRCDPISGHTALYWYRQSLGQGLEFLIYFQGNSAPDKSGLPSDRFSAERTGGSVSTLTIQRTQQEDSAVYLCASSYQGSGNSPLHFGNGTRLTVT.

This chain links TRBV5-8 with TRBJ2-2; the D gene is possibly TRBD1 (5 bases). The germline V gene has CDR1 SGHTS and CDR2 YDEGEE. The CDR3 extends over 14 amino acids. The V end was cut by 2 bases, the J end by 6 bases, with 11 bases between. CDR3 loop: CASSFIRRAGELFF. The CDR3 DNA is TGTGCCAGCAGCTTTATTCGCAGGGCCGGGGAGCTGTTTTTT.

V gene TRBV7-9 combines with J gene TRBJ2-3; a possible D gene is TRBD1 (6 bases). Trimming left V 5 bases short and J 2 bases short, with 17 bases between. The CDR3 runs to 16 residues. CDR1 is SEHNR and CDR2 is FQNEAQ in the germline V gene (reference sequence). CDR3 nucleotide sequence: TGTGCCAGCAGCGTAGGCTCGGGACAAACCACAGATACGCAGTATTTT. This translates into CASSVGSGQTTDTQYF.

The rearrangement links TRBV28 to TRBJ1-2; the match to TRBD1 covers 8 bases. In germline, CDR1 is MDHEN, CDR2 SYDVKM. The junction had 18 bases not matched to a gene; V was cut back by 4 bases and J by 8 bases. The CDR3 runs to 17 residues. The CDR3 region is CASSSPNTEGQEEGYTF. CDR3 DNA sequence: TGTGCCAGCAGTTCCCCTAACACGGAGGGACAGGAGGAAGGCTACACCTTC.

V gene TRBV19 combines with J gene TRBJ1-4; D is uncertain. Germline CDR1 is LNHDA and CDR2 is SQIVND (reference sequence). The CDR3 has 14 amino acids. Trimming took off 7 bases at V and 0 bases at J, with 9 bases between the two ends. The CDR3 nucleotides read TGTGCCAGTATTGGGTCCGCAACTAATGAAAAACTGTTTTTT. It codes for CASIGSATNEKLFF. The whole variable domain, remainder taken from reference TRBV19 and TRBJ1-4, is DGGITQSPKYLFRKEGQNVTLSCEQNLNHDAMYWYRQDPGQGLRLIYYSQIVNDFQKGDIAEGYSVSREKKESFPLTVTSAQKNPTAFYLCASIGSATNEKLFFGSGTQLSVL.

The CDR3 nucleotides read TGTGCCAGCAGCTCCCGAGCCGACCCCTACGAGCAGTACTTC. It encodes CASSSRADPYEQYF. The chain links TRBV9 to TRBJ2-7; no firm D call. CDR1 SGDLS and CDR2 YYNGEE come from the germline V gene. This CDR3 contains 14 residues. V lost 4 bases to trimming and J lost 2 bases, with 13 bases between them.

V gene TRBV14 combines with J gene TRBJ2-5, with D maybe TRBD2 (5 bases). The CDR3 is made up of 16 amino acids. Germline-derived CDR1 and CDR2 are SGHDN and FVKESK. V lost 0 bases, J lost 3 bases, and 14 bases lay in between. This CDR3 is CASSQDFGRVKETQYF. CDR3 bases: TGTGCCAGCAGCCAAGATTTTGGGCGGGTGAAAGAGACCCAGTACTTC.

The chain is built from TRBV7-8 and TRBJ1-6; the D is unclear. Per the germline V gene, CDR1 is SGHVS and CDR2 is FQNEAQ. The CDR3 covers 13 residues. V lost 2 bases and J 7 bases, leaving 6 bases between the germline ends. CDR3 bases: TGTGCCAGCAGCTTAAGGTTAAATTCACCCCTCCACTTT. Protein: CASSLRLNSPLHF. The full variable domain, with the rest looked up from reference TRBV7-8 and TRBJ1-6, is GAGVSQSPRYKVAKRGQDVALRCDPISGHVSLFWYQQALGQGPEFLTYFQNEAQLDKSGLPSDRFFAERPEGSVSTLKIQRTQQEDSAVYLCASSLRLNSPLHFGNGTRLTVT.

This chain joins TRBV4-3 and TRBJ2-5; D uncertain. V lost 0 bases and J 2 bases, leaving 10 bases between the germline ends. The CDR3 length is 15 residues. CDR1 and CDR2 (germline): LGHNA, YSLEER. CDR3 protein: CASSQDVTGQETQYF. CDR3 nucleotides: TGCGCCAGCAGCCAAGATGTCACTGGGCAAGAGACCCAGTACTTC.

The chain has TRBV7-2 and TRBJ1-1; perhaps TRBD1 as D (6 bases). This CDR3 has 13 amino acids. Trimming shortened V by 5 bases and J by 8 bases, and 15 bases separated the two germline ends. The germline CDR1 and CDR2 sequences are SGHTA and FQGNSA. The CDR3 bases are TGTGCCAGCAGCCTGGGGGCCAAGTCCGAAGCTTTCTTT. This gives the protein CASSLGAKSEAFF. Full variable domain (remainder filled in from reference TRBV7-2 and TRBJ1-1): GAGVSQSPSNKVTEKGKDVELRCDPISGHTALYWYRQSLGQGLEFLIYFQGNSAPDKSGLPSDRFSAERTGGSVSTLTIQRTQQEDSAVYLCASSLGAKSEAFFGQGTRLTVV.

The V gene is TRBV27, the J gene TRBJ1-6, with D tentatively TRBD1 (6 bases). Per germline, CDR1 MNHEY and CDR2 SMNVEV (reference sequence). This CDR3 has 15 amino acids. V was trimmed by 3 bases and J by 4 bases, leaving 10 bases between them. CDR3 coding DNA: TGTGCCAGCAGTTTTCGGACAGCTTATAATTCACCCCTCCACTTT. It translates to CASSFRTAYNSPLHF.

The CDR3: CASSLSGAGRNIQYF. The CDR3 DNA is TGTGCCAGCAGCTTAAGCGGAGCGGGAAGGAACATTCAGTACTTC. The chain links TRBV7-9 to TRBJ2-4, with 7 bases lining up with TRBD2. The V segment lost 2 bases and the J segment 7 bases; nucleotides outside the gene matches: 8. Germline values: CDR1 SEHNR, CDR2 FQNEAQ (reference sequence). The CDR3 runs to 15 residues.

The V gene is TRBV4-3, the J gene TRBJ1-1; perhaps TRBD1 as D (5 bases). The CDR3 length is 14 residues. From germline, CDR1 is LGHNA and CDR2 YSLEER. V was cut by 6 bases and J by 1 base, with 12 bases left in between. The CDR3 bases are TGCGCCAGCAGTCAGGGAATTAGGAACACTGAAGCTTTCTTT. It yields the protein CASSQGIRNTEAFF.